These 30 T cell receptor beta chains originate from one sample sequenced in a study of T cell responses to AZD1222 COVID-19 vaccine. Generated by immunoSEQ multiplex PCR, the TCRdb table keeps only in-frame clones and is missing some. There are 150,000 to 200,000 clones in the sample; 80% to 90% occur only once, and roughly 4.3% lies in the top ten. Specimen: peripheral blood, collected 28 days after the second dose of the MenACWY control vaccine. All receptors derive from an adult who received the MenACWY meningococcal vaccine as a control.

The V call is TRBV14, the J call TRBJ2-5, with D possibly being TRBD1 (6 bases). V lost 2 bases, J lost 2 bases, and 15 bases lay in between. Germline values: CDR1 SGHDN, CDR2 FVKESK. The CDR3 contains 16 residues. The CDR3, as DNA: TGTGCCAGCAGCCAAAGTTGGCTAGGGGGTCAAGAGACCCAGTACTTC. This translates into CASSQSWLGGQETQYF.

The J gene is TRBJ2-3, the V gene TRBV6-2 or TRBV6-3; no firm D call. The CDR3 sequence is 13 residues long. The ends were cut back, 3 bases at V and 0 bases at J, with 4 bases in the middle. The germline V gene has CDR1 MNHEY and CDR2 SVGEGT. The CDR3 bases are TGTGCCAGCAGTTATTACAGCACAGATACGCAGTATTTT. It is translated as CASSYYSTDTQYF.

The gene calls are TRBV7-2 and TRBJ2-7; perhaps TRBD2 as D (6 bases). Trimming stripped 1 base from V and 0 bases from J, with 16 bases between. This CDR3 has 17 residues. CDR1 and CDR2 from the germline V gene are SGHTA and FQGNSA. As DNA, the CDR3 is TGTGCCAGCAGCTTAGGCCCCAGGACTACTAGCTCCTACGAGCAGTACTTC. Its protein is CASSLGPRTTSSYEQYF.

The chain is built from TRBV30 and TRBJ1-2; 7 bases line up with TRBD1. Trimming at V came to 3 bases and at J to 8 bases, leaving 15 bases not matched to a gene. This CDR3 is 15 amino acids long. CDR1 is GTSNPN, CDR2 SVGIG, per germline (reference sequence). The CDR3 loop is CAWRGFTGVGGGYTF. CDR3 coding DNA: TGTGCCTGGAGAGGGTTCACAGGGGTAGGGGGCGGCTACACCTTC.

This rearrangement joins TRBV7-9 to TRBJ1-1; 8 bases map to TRBD1. The CDR3 is made up of 13 amino acids. V lost 3 bases to trimming and J lost 8 bases; unmatched junction nucleotides: 5. The germline V gene has CDR1 SEHNR and CDR2 FQNEAQ (reference sequence). In nucleotides, the CDR3 is TGTGCCAGCAGCTTGGCCGGGACAGGCGAAGCTTTCTTT. This sequence encodes CASSLAGTGEAFF.

V and J are TRBV10-3 and TRBJ2-2, with D perhaps matching TRBD1 (5 bases). With 0 bases removed from V and 2 bases from J, the gap between germline ends came to 13 bases. Germline V CDR1 and CDR2: ENHRY, SYGVKD. This CDR3 has 17 residues. The CDR3 DNA reads as TGTGCCATCAGTGAGTCGAGGAGACAGACAAACACCGGGGAGCTGTTTTTT. It encodes CAISESRRQTNTGELFF.

This chain joins TRBV29-1 and TRBJ2-1; 9 nucleotides agree with TRBD2. The CDR3 contains 15 residues. V gave up 8 bases and J gave up 1 base; unmatched junction bases: 9. Germline loops: CDR1 SQVTM, CDR2 ANQGSEA. The CDR3 spells CSLSGGRGSYNEQFF. CDR3 sequence (DNA): TGCAGCCTGTCTGGCGGGAGGGGTTCCTACAATGAGCAGTTCTTC.

A remark on this clone: An end of the junction does not agree with germline; a read error may underlie this. The DNA of the CDR3 is TGCAGCGTCGAAGGACTTAGTGCAGATACGCAGTATTTT. Its translation is CSVEGLSADTQYF. J is TRBJ2-3 and V is TRBV29-1, with D possibly TRBD2 on 5 matching bases. From germline, CDR1 is SQVTM and CDR2 ANQGSEA. The CDR3 extends over 13 amino acids.

The V gene is TRBV5-1, the J gene TRBJ2-1; TRBD2 agrees at 10 bases. Germline V gives CDR1 SGHRS, CDR2 YFSETQ. This CDR3 has 15 residues. The junction had 8 bases not matched to a gene; V was cut back by 4 bases and J by 7 bases. CDR3 sequence (DNA): TGCGCCAGCAGCGGAACTAGCGGGATAGGGAATGAGCAGTTCTTC. It translates to CASSGTSGIGNEQFF.

The chain links TRBV5-1 to TRBJ2-3; D gene uncertain. This CDR3 spans 13 amino acids. Germline V gene data show CDR1 as SGHRS and CDR2 as YFSETQ. Trimming left V 5 bases short and J 2 bases short, with 9 bases between. CDR3 DNA: TGCGCCAGCAGTGCTCAGAACACAGATACGCAGTATTTT. Residues: CASSAQNTDTQYF.

This clone was found a few times. The CDR3 sequence is CASCSQGGTEAFF. The CDR3 nucleotides read TGTGCCAGCTGTTCACAGGGTGGAACTGAAGCTTTCTTT. The gene calls are TRBV28 and TRBJ1-1; perhaps TRBD1 as D (6 bases). Trimming removed 8 bases from V and 5 bases from J, with 15 bases in between. The germline V gene encodes CDR1 MDHEN and CDR2 SYDVKM. CDR3 length: 13 amino acids.

The chain joins TRBV14 to TRBJ2-1; a possible D gene is TRBD2 (6 bases). V lost 0 bases and J lost 15, with 9 bases in between. The length of the CDR3 is 11 residues. CDR1 and CDR2 from the germline V gene are SGHDN and FVKESK. The CDR3 protein is CASSQEGRRFF. DNA for the CDR3: TGTGCCAGCAGCCAAGAGGGGAGGCGGTTCTTC.

The chain links TRBV29-1 to TRBJ2-5; the match to TRBD2 covers 13 bases. The CDR3 runs 19 residues. V trimming: 4 bases; J trimming: 4 bases; junction bases outside the gene matches: 18. From germline, CDR1 is SQVTM and CDR2 ANQGSEA. Here the CDR3 reads CSVGLAGGLREVSPETQYF. As DNA, the CDR3 is TGCAGCGTTGGACTAGCGGGAGGATTACGAGAAGTGTCCCCAGAGACCCAGTACTTC.

The chain employs TRBV9 and TRBJ2-3, with TRBD2 identical over 7 bases. This CDR3 has 19 amino acids. CDR1 and CDR2 (germline): SGDLS, YYNGEE. With 3 bases clipped from V and 4 bases from J, the junction kept 20 bases outside the gene matches. The CDR3 DNA is TGTGCCAGCAGCGCCCTCACCGAGGCGGGCGGGAGACGCCCAGATACGCAGTATTTT. This codes for CASSALTEAGGRRPDTQYF. Complete variable domain (other parts from reference TRBV9 and TRBJ2-3): DSGVTQTPKHLITATGQRVTLRCSPRSGDLSVYWYQQSLDQGLQFLIQYYNGEERAKGNILERFSAQQFPDLHSELNLSSLELGDSALYFCASSALTEAGGRRPDTQYFGPGTRLTVL.

This clone was counted between two and nine times. The rearrangement uses TRBV30 and TRBJ1-1; D unclear. Trimming removed 0 bases at V and 3 bases at J, with 14 bases between. The V gene's germline CDR1 is GTSNPN and CDR2 SVGIG (reference sequence). The CDR3 consists of 15 residues. The CDR3 region is CAWSVRGGRYTEAFF. Written as DNA, the CDR3 is TGTGCCTGGAGTGTACGAGGCGGACGGTACACTGAAGCTTTCTTT.

The chain couples TRBV7-9 to TRBJ2-7, with 9 bases that match TRBD1. Losses at the gene ends were 5 bases for V and 5 bases for J; bases not matched to a gene: 10. This CDR3 is built from 15 residues. Germline V gene lookup returns CDR1 SEHNR and CDR2 FQNEAQ (reference sequence). CDR3 DNA: TGTGCCAGCAGCCACAGGGGGCGAAGTATTAACGAGCAGTACTTC. Translation gives CASSHRGRSINEQYF.

CDR3 protein: CASSLGQVYEQYF. CDR3 DNA sequence: TGTGCCAGCAGCTTGGGCCAGGTCTACGAGCAGTACTTC. This chain links TRBV5-6 with TRBJ2-7, with no clear D. V dropped 0 bases and J dropped 3 bases, with 7 bases sitting between them. In germline, CDR1 is SGHDT, CDR2 YYEEEE. This CDR3 has 13 amino acids.

The chain uses TRBV15 and TRBJ2-7, with D possibly matching TRBD2 (5 bases). The germline V gene has CDR1 LNHNV and CDR2 YYDKDF (reference sequence). There are 14 residues in the CDR3. Trimming left V 3 bases short and J 4 bases short, with 13 bases between. CDR3 in amino acids: CATSSGRAEYEQYF. In DNA form, the CDR3 reads TGTGCCACCAGCAGTGGGCGGGCGGAGTACGAGCAGTACTTC.

This clone was counted a single time. Other DNA sequences in this sample translate to the same CDR3. The chain joins TRBV5-1 to TRBJ2-3; D ambiguous. The germline V gene has CDR1 SGHRS and CDR2 YFSETQ. V was shortened by 2 bases and J by 2 bases, with 0 bases between the two germline ends. This CDR3 is built from 11 residues. CDR3 nucleotides: TGCGCCAGCAGCTTCACAGATACGCAGTATTTT. Residues: CASSFTDTQYF.

The genes are TRBV4-1 and TRBJ1-1; TRBD1 might be the D (6 bases). The germline gives CDR1 MGHRA, CDR2 YSYEKL. The V end was cut by 1 base, the J end by 3 bases, with 9 bases between. The CDR3 has 14 amino acids. In DNA, the CDR3 is TGCGCCAGCAGCCAAGCCAGGGGATACACTGAAGCTTTCTTT. It specifies CASSQARGYTEAFF.

The chain uses TRBV9 and TRBJ2-1; TRBD2 matches at 7 bases. J was trimmed by 12 bases and V by 3 bases; bases with no gene match: 24. The CDR3 contains 18 residues. Germline-derived CDR1 and CDR2 are SGDLS and YYNGEE. The CDR3 nucleotides are TGTGCCAGCAGCGAGGAGGATTCTAGCGGATACTTCTACGGGGGGCAGTTCTTC. Translated: CASSEEDSSGYFYGGQFF.

J is TRBJ2-7 and V is TRBV15; maybe TRBD2 (5 bases). From germline, CDR1 is LNHNV and CDR2 YYDKDF (reference sequence). V was pared by 0 bases and J by 4 bases, with 10 bases between. The CDR3 loop spans 14 amino acids. For the CDR3, the DNA is TGTGCCACCAGCAGAGATACGGGGTCTTACGAGCAGTACTTC. Translated: CATSRDTGSYEQYF.

The chain uses TRBV28 and TRBJ2-1; D uncertain. V was cut by 5 bases and J by 3 bases, with 5 bases left in between. CDR3 length: 12 residues. Looked up from germline, CDR1 is MDHEN and CDR2 is SYDVKM. The DNA for the CDR3 is TGTGCCAGCAGTATGAACTACAATGAGCAGTTCTTC. Translation: CASSMNYNEQFF.

The chain couples TRBV28 to TRBJ1-1, with TRBD1 as a possible D gene (6 bases). CDR1 and CDR2 (germline): MDHEN, SYDVKM. The CDR3 spans 14 residues. V lost 3 bases and J 0 bases, leaving 8 bases between the germline ends. In nucleotides, the CDR3 is TGTGCCAGCAGTTTTCGGGGGCTGAACACTGAAGCTTTCTTT. Residues: CASSFRGLNTEAFF.

V and J are TRBV3-1 (or the pseudogene TRBV3-2) and TRBJ1-5; D is possibly TRBD1 (6 bases). Per germline, CDR1 LGHDT and CDR2 YNNKEL (reference sequence). The CDR3 loop spans 17 amino acids. V dropped 1 base and J dropped 2 bases, with 15 bases sitting between them. CDR3 DNA: TGTGCCAGCAGCCAAGGACAGGTCAGGGCCGGCAATCAGCCCCAGCATTTT. Translating gives CASSQGQVRAGNQPQHF.

The sample holds a few counts of this clone. The chain joins TRBV28 to TRBJ1-2, with D possibly being TRBD1 (6 bases). The germline gives CDR1 MDHEN, CDR2 SYDVKM. The CDR3 runs to 17 residues. Deletions cut 4 bases from V and 4 bases from J, with 22 bases between. DNA for the CDR3: TGTGCCAGCAGTTACCCCTTCACTTCACAGGGAACCTATGGCTACACCTTC. As protein: CASSYPFTSQGTYGYTF.

V and J are TRBV19 and TRBJ2-2; 7 nucleotides align to TRBD2. The CDR3 runs 16 residues. In germline, CDR1 is LNHDA, CDR2 SQIVND (reference sequence). J gave up 3 bases and V 5 bases, and 9 bases lay outside the gene matches. CDR3 in amino acids: CASSVFGGMYTGELFF. CDR3 DNA: TGTGCCAGTAGTGTCTTCGGGGGGATGTACACCGGGGAGCTGTTTTTT. The full variable domain, with the rest looked up from reference TRBV19 and TRBJ2-2, is DGGITQSPKYLFRKEGQNVTLSCEQNLNHDAMYWYRQDPGQGLRLIYYSQIVNDFQKGDIAEGYSVSREKKESFPLTVTSAQKNPTAFYLCASSVFGGMYTGELFFGEGSRLTVL.

This chain links TRBV7-8 with TRBJ1-5; TRBD1 aligns across 7 bases. Germline V gene data show CDR1 as SGHVS and CDR2 as FQNEAQ. The junction had 14 bases not matched to a gene; V was cut back by 8 bases and J by 1 base. There are 17 residues in the CDR3. The CDR3, as DNA: TGTGCCAGCTCCCCCCGACAGGGAGGCCAAAGCAATCAGCCCCAGCATTTT. It specifies CASSPRQGGQSNQPQHF.

This sequence joins TRBV7-2 and TRBJ2-7, with TRBD1 matching over 8 bases. V was pared by 0 bases and J by 3 bases, with 4 bases of the junction left unmatched. This CDR3 region has 15 residues. Germline V lookup: CDR1 SGHTA, CDR2 FQGNSA. The CDR3 is CASSLARDRGYEQYF. CDR3 in DNA: TGTGCCAGCAGCTTAGCGCGCGACAGGGGCTACGAGCAGTACTTC. Looking up the rest from reference TRBV7-2 and TRBJ2-7 gives the full variable domain: GAGVSQSPSNKVTEKGKDVELRCDPISGHTALYWYRQSLGQGLEFLIYFQGNSAPDKSGLPSDRFSAERTGGSVSTLTIQRTQQEDSAVYLCASSLARDRGYEQYFGPGTRLTVT.

This rearrangement joins TRBV7-2 to TRBJ2-7, with 8 bases lining up with TRBD1. Per germline, CDR1 SGHTA and CDR2 FQGNSA. CDR3 length equals 13 residues. The CDR3 nucleotides are TGTGCAAGCCAGGGGGCGGGGATCTACGAGCAGTACTTC. It encodes CASQGAGIYEQYF.